Listed here are 16 T cell receptor beta chains from one sample, sequenced in a study of T cell responses to AZD1222 COVID-19 vaccine. Assay used: immunoSEQ multiplex PCR; TCRdb lists only in-frame clones, some missing. Here the sample spans about 130,000 clones, about 89% being singletons. Sequencing was performed on peripheral blood, taken on day 0 of AZD1222 vaccination. The receptors shown here come from an adult in good health.

The table lists this clone with a count of one. The chain carries TRBV5-6 and TRBJ1-6; D is ambiguous. This CDR3 spans 15 amino acids. With 3 bases removed from V and 6 bases from J, the gap between germline ends came to 13 bases. Looked up from germline, CDR1 is SGHDT and CDR2 is YYEEEE. In DNA, the CDR3 is TGTGCCAGCAGCTCGCCTTTCGGGTCTAATTCACCCCTCCACTTT. Translating gives CASSSPFGSNSPLHF.

This sequence joins TRBV12-3 or TRBV12-4 and TRBJ2-3; D is uncertain. V was shortened by 6 bases and J by 6 bases, with 10 bases between the two germline ends. The CDR3 is 12 amino acids. In DNA form, the CDR3 reads TGTGCCAGCAGCCCGTCGGTCGATACGCAGTATTTT. It yields the protein CASSPSVDTQYF.

The chain employs TRBV7-2 and TRBJ1-5; 8 bases match TRBD1. V was clipped by 5 bases and J by 6 bases; unmatched bases: 9. The CDR3 has 15 residues. Germline CDR1 and CDR2: SGHTA and FQGNSA. The CDR3 reads CASSPEGQVGQPQHF. CDR3 nucleotides: TGTGCCAGCAGCCCTGAGGGACAGGTCGGTCAGCCCCAGCATTTT.

The V call is TRBV2, the J call TRBJ2-3; the D call may be TRBD1 or TRBD2 (5 bases each). V shed 8 bases and J shed 2 bases, with 14 bases lying between them. The CDR3 has 14 amino acids. Germline V gives CDR1 SNHLY, CDR2 FYNNEI. This chain's CDR3 is CASLRDGYTDTQYF. DNA for the CDR3: TGTGCCAGCCTCCGGGACGGTTACACAGATACGCAGTATTTT.

The V gene is TRBV12-3 or TRBV12-4, the J gene TRBJ1-3; no clear D gene. V gave up 5 bases and J gave up 7 bases, with 6 bases separating them. The CDR3 has 11 amino acids. CDR3 region: CASSPENTIYF. The CDR3 nucleotides read TGTGCCAGCAGTCCCGAGAACACCATATATTTT.

V and J are TRBV30 and TRBJ1-2, with D perhaps matching TRBD1 (5 bases). The CDR3 contains 14 residues. V was clipped by 0 bases and J by 8 bases, with 16 bases between them. Germline V gives CDR1 GTSNPN, CDR2 SVGIG (reference sequence). The CDR3 spells CAWSVFGGGEGYTF. The CDR3 DNA is TGTGCCTGGAGTGTGTTTGGGGGGGGAGAGGGCTACACCTTC.

J is TRBJ1-5 and V is TRBV6-5, with a weak D call TRBD1 (5 bases). The CDR3 loop spans 13 amino acids. The V gene lost 5 bases and the J gene lost 4 bases, with 9 bases spanning the gap. Per the germline V gene, CDR1 is MNHEY and CDR2 is SVGAGI. The CDR3 DNA reads as TGTGCCAGCAGTATCAGGGTTAATCAGCCCCAGCATTTT. It codes for CASSIRVNQPQHF.

The rearrangement joins TRBV30 to TRBJ1-5; 7 bases align to TRBD1. J gave up 5 bases and V 1 base, and 2 bases lay outside the gene matches. The CDR3 contains 13 residues. CDR1 and CDR2 (germline): GTSNPN, SVGIG (reference sequence). The CDR3 reads CAWSERGHQPQHF. The CDR3 region has the DNA TGTGCCTGGAGTGAGAGGGGGCATCAGCCCCAGCATTTT.

This rearrangement joins TRBV2 to TRBJ1-5; the D is unclear. V lost 7 bases and J 0 bases, leaving 13 bases between the germline ends. This CDR3 contains 15 residues. CDR1 is SNHLY, CDR2 FYNNEI, per germline. The CDR3 is CASKARPFSNQPQHF. As DNA, the CDR3 is TGTGCCAGCAAGGCCCGACCGTTTAGCAATCAGCCCCAGCATTTT.

The chain is built from TRBV3-1 (or the pseudogene TRBV3-2) and TRBJ1-5; no definite D call. The CDR3 extends over 15 amino acids. The germline CDR1 and CDR2 sequences are LGHDT and YNNKEL (reference sequence). Trimming shortened V by 0 bases and J by 4 bases, and 10 bases separated the two germline ends. CDR3 sequence (DNA): TGTGCCAGCAGCCAAGAATCGGGGAGAAATCAGCCCCAGCATTTT. Its protein is CASSQESGRNQPQHF.

Concerning this clone itself: One end of the junction is discordant with germline, which a read error may explain. The rearrangement links TRBV5-6 to TRBJ2-7; D ambiguous. Germline CDR1 reads SGHDT; CDR2 reads YYEEEE. There are 12 residues in the CDR3. CDR3: CASGMGPYEQYF. The DNA of the CDR3 is TGTGCCAGCGGTATGGGCCCCTATGAGCAGTACTTC.

The chain carries TRBV4-3 and TRBJ1-1; D gene ambiguous. The length of the CDR3 is 13 residues. Trimming stripped 3 bases from V and 11 bases from J, with 16 bases between. CDR1 LGHNA and CDR2 YSLEER come from the germline V gene. The CDR3 DNA follows: TGCGCCAGCAGCCAGGTGTGGTTTGATTCGGCTTTCTTT. It encodes CASSQVWFDSAFF.

The chain couples TRBV11-2 to TRBJ2-5, with 8 nucleotides matching TRBD2. This CDR3 region has 15 residues. CDR1 is SGHAT, CDR2 FQNNGV, per germline. V was clipped by 2 bases and J by 5 bases; unmatched bases: 7. The CDR3 reads CASSLFAGGKETQYF. The CDR3 DNA reads as TGTGCCAGCAGCTTATTCGCGGGGGGAAAGGAGACCCAGTACTTC.

The chain couples TRBV9 to TRBJ2-5, with 7 bases that match TRBD2. Germline V gene lookup returns CDR1 SGDLS and CDR2 YYNGEE. CDR3 length: 15 residues. J gave up 3 bases and V 1 base, and 6 bases lay outside the gene matches. The CDR3 reads CASSVNKGGEETQYF. CDR3 bases: TGTGCCAGCAGCGTAAATAAGGGAGGGGAAGAGACCCAGTACTTC.

The V call is TRBV15, the J call TRBJ1-1; D unresolved. Trimming took 3 bases from V and 4 from J, leaving 12 bases between them. The germline V gene has CDR1 LNHNV and CDR2 YYDKDF (reference sequence). The CDR3 has 14 residues. In DNA, the CDR3 is TGTGCCACCAGCAGCCCCCGTACGGGCACTGAAGCTTTCTTT. Translating gives CATSSPRTGTEAFF.

This chain joins TRBV3-1 (or the pseudogene TRBV3-2) and TRBJ2-7, with D perhaps TRBD1 (6 bases). Trimming left V 3 bases short and J 1 base short, with 16 bases between. The CDR3 extends over 16 amino acids. Germline CDR1 reads LGHDT; CDR2 reads YNNKEL (reference sequence). CDR3 protein: CASSQHREQRSYEQYF. The CDR3 region has the DNA TGTGCCAGCAGCCAGCACAGGGAGCAAAGGTCCTACGAGCAGTACTTC.